Below are 9 T cell receptor beta chains sequenced from a single sample in a study of shared clonotypes between healthy human individuals. Produced via immunoSEQ multiplex PCR; TCRdb's table is partial and in-frame only. The sample carries roughly 1,600,000 clones, about 98.5% recorded once. What was sequenced was naive CD4+ T cells sorted from blood. Subset: CD45RA+ positively selected. These receptors originate from a man in his thirties or forties in good health.

This clone appeared once. V gene TRBV2 combines with J gene TRBJ2-5; D call uncertain. Germline CDR1 and CDR2: SNHLY and FYNNEI. The CDR3 runs 13 residues. Trimming shortened V by 4 bases and J by 2 bases, and 8 bases separated the two germline ends. CDR3 nucleotides: TGTGCCAGCAGTGGCCTAGATCAAGAGACCCAGTACTTC. Protein sequence: CASSGLDQETQYF.

The chain joins TRBV5-6 to TRBJ1-1; D gene ambiguous. This CDR3 has 14 residues. From germline, CDR1 is SGHDT and CDR2 YYEEEE. With 6 bases removed from V and 9 bases from J, the gap between germline ends came to 21 bases. In DNA form, the CDR3 reads TGTGCCAGCATCTTTTCCGGGAGTATACCCAAAGCTTTCTTT. This sequence encodes CASIFSGSIPKAFF.

The genes are TRBV10-3 and TRBJ1-1; D remains ambiguous. The CDR3 is 14 residues long. In germline, CDR1 is ENHRY, CDR2 SYGVKD. V lost 10 bases and J lost 1, with 16 bases in between. The CDR3 DNA reads TGTGCCACCCTGGCTCCGAGCAGGAACACTGAAGCTTTCTTT. It translates to CATLAPSRNTEAFF.

Note on this clone: The sample holds other DNA sequences that translate to the same CDR3. The chain employs TRBV28 and TRBJ1-1; D gene ambiguous. This CDR3 is 12 amino acids long. Germline lookup yields CDR1 MDHEN and CDR2 SYDVKM. Trimming took 6 bases from V and 3 from J, leaving 8 bases between them. CDR3 loop: CASSSQYTEAFF. As DNA, the CDR3 is TGTGCCAGCAGCTCACAATACACTGAAGCTTTCTTT.

V is TRBV10-3 and J is TRBJ2-5, with D hard to call. This CDR3 is built from 15 residues. CDR1 and CDR2 (germline): ENHRY, SYGVKD. Between the trimmed V and J ends, which lost 0 bases and 2 bases, there was a span of 10 bases. The chain's CDR3 is CAISESGNLQETQYF. The DNA of the CDR3 is TGTGCCATCAGTGAGTCAGGGAATCTACAAGAGACCCAGTACTTC.

The genes are TRBV15 and TRBJ2-2, with 12 nucleotides matching TRBD2. Germline loops: CDR1 LNHNV, CDR2 YYDKDF (reference sequence). The CDR3 is 20 amino acids. V lost 0 bases to trimming and J lost 2 bases; unmatched junction nucleotides: 10. This CDR3 reads CATSRDLAGGPIGNTGELFF. CDR3 DNA: TGTGCCACCAGCAGAGATCTAGCGGGAGGGCCCATAGGAAACACCGGGGAGCTGTTTTTT. The full variable domain, completed using reference TRBV15 and TRBJ2-2, is DAMVIQNPRYQVTQFGKPVTLSCSQTLNHNVMYWYQQKSSQAPKLLFHYYDKDFNNEADTPDNFQSRRPNTSFCFLDIRSPGLGDTAMYLCATSRDLAGGPIGNTGELFFGEGSRLTVL.

The chain has TRBV7-2 and TRBJ1-5; D call uncertain. The V and J ends lost 5 bases and 3 bases respectively, with 5 bases between them. Germline V gene lookup returns CDR1 SGHTA and CDR2 FQGNSA. The CDR3 contains 12 residues. The CDR3 nucleotides are TGTGCCAGCAGCGCCTACAATCAGCCCCAGCATTTT. It translates to CASSAYNQPQHF.

This rearrangement joins TRBV7-2 to TRBJ1-1; TRBD1 matches at 8 bases. Germline V gives CDR1 SGHTA, CDR2 FQGNSA. V gave up 2 bases and J gave up 10 bases; unmatched junction bases: 6. CDR3 size: 13 residues. DNA of the CDR3: TGTGCCAGCAGCTTAACGACAGGGGAGCGAGCTTTCTTT. This encodes CASSLTTGERAFF.

V usage is TRBV19 and J usage is TRBJ1-5; tentative D call: TRBD1 (6 bases). The V end lost 10 bases, the J end lost 1 base, and 14 bases lay between the germline ends. The CDR3 length is 14 residues. CDR1 LNHDA and CDR2 SQIVND come from the germline V gene (reference sequence). CDR3 bases: TGTGCCACTACGAATCAGGGGAGCAATCAGCCCCAGCATTTT. This codes for CATTNQGSNQPQHF.